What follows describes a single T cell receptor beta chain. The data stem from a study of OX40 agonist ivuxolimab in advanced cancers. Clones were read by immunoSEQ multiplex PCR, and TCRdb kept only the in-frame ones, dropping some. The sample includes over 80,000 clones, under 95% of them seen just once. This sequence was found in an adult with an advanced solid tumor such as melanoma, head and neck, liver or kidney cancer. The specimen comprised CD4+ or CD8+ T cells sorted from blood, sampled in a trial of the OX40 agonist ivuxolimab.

The CDR3 spells CASSLESPYEQYF. CDR3 bases: TGTGCCAGCAGCTTAGAGAGTCCCTACGAGCAGTACTTC. J is TRBJ2-7 and V is TRBV11-3; D ambiguous. V lost 0 bases and J 2 bases, leaving 5 bases between the germline ends. The CDR3 spans 13 residues. Germline loops: CDR1 SGHNT, CDR2 YENEEA.